The clone carrying this T cell receptor beta chain showed up just a few times. Antigen unknown. This was a survey-level run. Profiled with immunoSEQ multiplex PCR; TCRdb holds only in-frame clones, not every one. The data contain about 64,000 clones, less than 90% of them singletons. The data derive from a study of pediatric ulcerative colitis. Study at large: Ulcerative colitis patients had pancolitis or left-sided colitis, with confirming histology.

The study, taken as a whole, reports: All ulcerative colitis patients, but no controls, carried a couple of rectal clonotypes. A couple of patients' blood samples yielded substantially fewer templates.

The TCR sequence derives from a boy aged 10-17 years with severe ulcerative colitis. Sequencing input: blood.

CDR3 residues: CAWSDLSVNTEAFF. In DNA, the CDR3 is TGTGCCTGGAGTGACCTTTCAGTGAACACTGAAGCTTTCTTT. The chain is built from TRBV30 and TRBJ1-1; D ambiguous. Deletions cut 1 base from V and 0 bases from J, with 9 bases between. Germline CDR1 is GTSNPN and CDR2 is SVGIG (reference sequence). The CDR3 is 14 residues long. Variable domain in full (rest from reference TRBV30 and TRBJ1-1): SQTIHQWPATLVQPVGSPLSLECTVEGTSNPNLYWYRQAAGRGLQLLFYSVGIGQISSEVPQNLSASRPQDRQFILSSKKLLLSDSGFYLCAWSDLSVNTEAFFGQGTRLTVV.